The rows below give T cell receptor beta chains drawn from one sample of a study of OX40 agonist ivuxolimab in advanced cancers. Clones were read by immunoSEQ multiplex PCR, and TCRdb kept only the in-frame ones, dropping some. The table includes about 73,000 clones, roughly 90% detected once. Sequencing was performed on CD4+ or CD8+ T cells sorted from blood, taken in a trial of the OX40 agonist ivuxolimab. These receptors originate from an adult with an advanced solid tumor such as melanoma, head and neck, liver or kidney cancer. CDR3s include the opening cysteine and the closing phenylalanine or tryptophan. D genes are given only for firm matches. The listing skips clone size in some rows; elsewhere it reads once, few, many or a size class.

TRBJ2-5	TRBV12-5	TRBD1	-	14	TGTGCTAGTGCCGGGACAGGGGATACAGAGACCCAGTACTTC	CASAGTGDTETQYF
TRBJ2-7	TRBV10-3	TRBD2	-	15	TGTGCCATCAGCTGGACTAGCGGGGCGTCCTACGAGCAGTACTTC	CAISWTSGASYEQYF
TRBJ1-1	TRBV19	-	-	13	TGTGCCAGTTCCCTAGCTGACGACACTGAAGCTTTCTTT	CASSLADDTEAFF
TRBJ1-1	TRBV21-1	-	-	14	TGTGCCAGCAGGCGGGACACAATTCGCACTGAAGCTTTCTTT	CASRRDTIRTEAFF
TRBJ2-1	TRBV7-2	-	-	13	TGTGCCAGCAGCTTCCCCACGGGGGATGAGCAGTTCTTC	CASSFPTGDEQFF
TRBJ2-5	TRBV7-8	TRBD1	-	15	TGTGCCAGCAGCCACCGACAGGGGGTTAAAGAGACCCAGTACTTC	CASSHRQGVKETQYF
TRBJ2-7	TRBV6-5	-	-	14	TGTGCCAGCAGTTACGACGGGGGTTCCTACGAGCAGTACTTC	CASSYDGGSYEQYF
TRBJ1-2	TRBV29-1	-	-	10	TGCAGCGTTCTTTCCATGACCTACACCTTC	CSVLSMTYTF
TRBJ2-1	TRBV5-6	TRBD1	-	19	TGTGCCAGCAGCTTAACCAGCTCACTCGCGGCAGGGGGCACCAATGAGCAGTTCTTC	CASSLTSSLAAGGTNEQFF
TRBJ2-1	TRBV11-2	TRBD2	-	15	TGTGCCAGCAGCTTCGTCGGGGGGGCTGGCAATGAGCAGTTCTTC	CASSFVGGAGNEQFF
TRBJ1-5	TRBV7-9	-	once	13	TGTGCCAGCAGCTTAATGGAAAGTCAGCCCCAGCATTTT	CASSLMESQPQHF
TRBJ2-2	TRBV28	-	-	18	TGTGCCAGCAGTTTATTGGGGGACGACGTATCGAACACCGGGGAGCTGTTTTTT	CASSLLGDDVSNTGELFF
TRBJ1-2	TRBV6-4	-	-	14	TGTGCCAGCAGTGACTCAAACAGCAACTATGGCTACACCTTC	CASSDSNSNYGYTF
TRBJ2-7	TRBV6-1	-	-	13	TGTGCCAGCAGTGCCCGTTTAACCTACGAGCAGTACTTC	CASSARLTYEQYF
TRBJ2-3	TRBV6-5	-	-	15	TGTGCCAGCAGGAAGGCAAACAGAGCCACAGATACGCAGTATTTT	CASRKANRATDTQYF
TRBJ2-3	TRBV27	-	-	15	TGTGCCAGCTCCCCCCTCGGCGGGGCGGGCGCCCCGCAGTATTTT	CASSPLGGAGAPQYF